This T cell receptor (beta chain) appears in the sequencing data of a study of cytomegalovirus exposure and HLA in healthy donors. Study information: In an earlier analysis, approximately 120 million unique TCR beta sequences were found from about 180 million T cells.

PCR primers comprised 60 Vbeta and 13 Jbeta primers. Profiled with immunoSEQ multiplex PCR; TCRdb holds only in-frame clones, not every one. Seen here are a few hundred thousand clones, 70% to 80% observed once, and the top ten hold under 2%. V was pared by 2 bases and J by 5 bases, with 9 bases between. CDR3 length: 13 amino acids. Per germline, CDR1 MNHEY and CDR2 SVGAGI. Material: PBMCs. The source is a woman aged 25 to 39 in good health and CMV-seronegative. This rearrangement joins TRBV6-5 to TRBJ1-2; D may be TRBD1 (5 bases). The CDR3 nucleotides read TGTGCCAGCAGTTACACAGGTAGTTATGGCTACACCTTC. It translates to CASSYTGSYGYTF.